This TCR beta chain is from a study of T cell repertoires in cytomegalovirus infection. Study-level background: An indication of both CMV infection and matching HLA type came from public TCR beta signatures.

TCRdb fed the reads into MiXCR, producing one record per CDR3 protein. The table records about 600,000 distinct CDR3 sequences, 24% of them present only once. Many counts were recorded for this clonotype. The germline V gene encodes CDR1 SEHNR and CDR2 FQNEAQ (reference sequence). The CDR3 runs to 13 residues. Trimming shortened V by 4 bases and J by 7 bases, and 13 bases separated the two germline ends. The sequenced material came from CD8+ T cells from PBMCs. The rearrangement uses TRBV7-9 and TRBJ1-1, with D tentatively TRBD1 (6 bases). This TCR was sampled from a human donor in good health (CMV status not recorded). Some clones in this sample may be carry-over from other donors' samples. The CDR3 here is CASSSRQVLEAFF. Here the CDR3 DNA reads TGTGCCAGCAGCTCCCGACAGGTACTTGAAGCTTTCTTT.